This TCR beta chain was found in a study of T cell repertoires in cytomegalovirus infection. Background on the study: CMV infection plus the matching HLA type was flagged by public TCR beta signatures. General study findings and limits: CMV-specific HLA-C-restricted TCR beta clonotypes dominated the ex vivo response.

In this sample, this clonotype turned up many times. Its antigen remains unknown. J was trimmed by 5 bases and V by 0 bases; bases with no gene match: 19. There are 19 residues in the CDR3. Per germline, CDR1 DFQATT and CDR2 SNEGSKA (reference sequence). MiXCR was run by TCRdb on the reads, yielding one entry per CDR3 protein. The sample shows 450,000 to 550,000 distinct CDR3 sequences, approximately 17% of them seen only once. Input material: CD8+ T cells from PBMCs. This receptor was taken from a human donor in good health (CMV status not recorded). Some clones in this sample may be carry-over from other donors' samples. This rearrangement joins TRBV20-1 to TRBJ2-3; the match to TRBD2 covers 8 bases. The CDR3 reads CSARDLAAREREIGDTQYF. The CDR3 DNA follows: TGCAGTGCTAGAGATCTTGCGGCGAGAGAGCGGGAGATCGGAGATACGCAGTATTTT.